This TCR beta chain was obtained from a study of T cell responses to AZD1222 COVID-19 vaccine. Study findings and constraints: Baseline seropositives among AZD1222 recipients totaled only five or six.

TCRdb's copy holds only in-frame clones and misses some; the assay was immunoSEQ multiplex PCR. Of about 140,000 clones listed, almost 95% are singletons. The V end lost 4 bases, the J end lost 4 bases, and 14 bases lay between the germline ends. CDR3 size: 13 residues. In germline, CDR1 is SQVTM, CDR2 ANQGSEA. This clone was seen just once. Its antigen is unidentified. This clonotype originated in an adult who received the AZD1222 COVID-19 vaccine. Source: peripheral blood, taken 28 days after the second AZD1222 dose. The V and J genes are TRBV29-1 and TRBJ2-7, with unresolved D. CDR3 in amino acids: CSVGPSEGYEQYF. The CDR3 nucleotides read TGCAGCGTTGGTCCCTCGGAAGGATACGAGCAGTACTTC.